This TCR beta chain was identified during a study of post-analysis software for immune sequencing data. For the study at large: Clinical courses comprised relapsing-remitting, secondary progressive and progressive-relapsing multiple sclerosis. Whole-study results and caveats: TRBV segments more frequent in patients than in controls numbered several and included TRBV5-6, TRBV5-1 and TRBV20-1. When the samples were clustered directly with F measure, those that had been prepared in the same batch showed strong co-clustering. Diversity measured as normalized Chao1 was significantly lower in multiple sclerosis patients than in controls.

This clonotype was seen a single time. Its cognate antigen is unknown. The CDR3 covers 14 residues. Trimming removed 0 bases from V and 6 bases from J, with 14 bases in between. Germline values: CDR1 DFQATT, CDR2 SNEGSKA (reference sequence). The TCR beta cDNA libraries carried unique molecular identifiers. When about 0.85 to 11 million T cells were used, they gave some 540,000 cDNA molecules. TCRdb called the PCR reads again in MiXCR, with one record for every CDR3 protein. The repertoire holds roughly 600,000 distinct CDR3 sequences, with 44% as singletons. This chain connects TRBV20-1 to TRBJ1-2, with D hard to call. The receptor was isolated from a girl aged 10 to 17 with multiple sclerosis. Material: blood. In nucleotides, the CDR3 is TGCAGTGCTAGAGATCTGGATTTTGTCGATGGCTACACCTTC. Protein product: CSARDLDFVDGYTF.